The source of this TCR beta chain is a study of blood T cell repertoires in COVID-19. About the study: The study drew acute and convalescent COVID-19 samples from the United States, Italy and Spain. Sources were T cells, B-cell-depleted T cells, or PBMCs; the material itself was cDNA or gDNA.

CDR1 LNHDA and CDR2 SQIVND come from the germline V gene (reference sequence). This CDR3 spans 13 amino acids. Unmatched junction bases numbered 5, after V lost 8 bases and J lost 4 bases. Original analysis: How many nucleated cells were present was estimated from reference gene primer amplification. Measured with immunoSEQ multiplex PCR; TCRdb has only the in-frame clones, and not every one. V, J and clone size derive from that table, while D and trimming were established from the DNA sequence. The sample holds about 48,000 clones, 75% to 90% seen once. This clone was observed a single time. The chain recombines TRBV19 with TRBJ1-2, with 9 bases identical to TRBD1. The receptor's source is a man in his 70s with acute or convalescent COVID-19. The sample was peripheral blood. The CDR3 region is CASRRTGVYGYTF. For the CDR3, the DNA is TGTGCCAGTCGCCGGACAGGGGTCTATGGCTACACCTTC.